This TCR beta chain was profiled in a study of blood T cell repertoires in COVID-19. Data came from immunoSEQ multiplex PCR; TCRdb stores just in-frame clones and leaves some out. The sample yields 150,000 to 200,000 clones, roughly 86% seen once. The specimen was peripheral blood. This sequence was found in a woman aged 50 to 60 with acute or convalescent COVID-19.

The CDR3 loop is CASSLVPQGGTYYEQYF. For the CDR3, the DNA is TGTGCCAGCAGCTTAGTCCCTCAAGGCGGGACTTACTACGAGCAGTACTTC. The chain joins TRBV7-9 to TRBJ2-7; D might be TRBD2 (6 bases). The ends were cut back, 1 base at V and 3 bases at J, with 19 bases in the middle. Germline V CDR1 and CDR2: SEHNR, FQNEAQ (reference sequence). CDR3 length equals 17 residues.